The 9 T cell receptor beta chains below come from one sample, sequenced in a study of cytomegalovirus exposure and HLA in healthy donors. The PCR had 60 Vbeta and 13 Jbeta primers. The assay was immunoSEQ multiplex PCR, and TCRdb's table has in-frame clones only and misses some. The sample has 170,000 or so clones; around 86% are singletons. Sequencing used PBMCs. The receptor set was obtained from a man in his fifties in good health and CMV-seronegative.

V gene TRBV4-3 combines with J gene TRBJ2-7; 7 bases line up with TRBD2. The V and J ends lost 2 bases and 5 bases, in that order; junction bases with no gene match: 3. The germline V gene has CDR1 LGHNA and CDR2 YSLEER. The CDR3 has 13 amino acids. The CDR3 protein is CASSQTSENEQYF. The CDR3 DNA follows: TGCGCCAGCAGCCAAACTAGCGAAAACGAGCAGTACTTC.

This clone turned up a few times. This chain joins TRBV7-8 and TRBJ1-1; D ambiguous. CDR1 SGHVS and CDR2 FQNEAQ come from the germline V gene. This CDR3 has 13 amino acids. V was clipped by 1 base and J by 5 bases, with 8 bases between them. The CDR3 nucleotides read TGTGCCAGCAGCTTAGGGGTGGAGACTGAAGCTTTCTTT. This encodes CASSLGVETEAFF.

This chain joins TRBV23-1 and TRBJ1-1; no firm D call. TRBV23-1 falls under the ORF class, with uncertain function. The length of the CDR3 is 15 residues. Trimming took off 7 bases at V and 6 bases at J, with 21 bases between the two ends. CDR3 DNA: TGCGCCAGCATTTCACGTGGACTCAATGGGCCTGAAGCTTTCTTT. It yields the protein CASISRGLNGPEAFF.

Only one count was recorded for this clone. V and J are TRBV5-1 and TRBJ2-7, with 12 bases that match TRBD2. The CDR3 runs 16 residues. CDR1 is SGHRS and CDR2 is YFSETQ in the germline V gene. The V and J ends lost 4 bases and 2 bases, in that order; junction bases with no gene match: 7. CDR3 coding DNA: TGCGCCAGCAGCCTTAGGACTAGCGGGACCCCCTACGAGCAGTACTTC. Protein product: CASSLRTSGTPYEQYF.

There are a few counts of this clone. The chain combines TRBV7-2 with TRBJ2-3; 11 bases agree with TRBD2. The ends lost 5 bases at V and 1 base at J; junction bases unmatched: 5. CDR3 length equals 16 residues. In germline, CDR1 is SGHTA, CDR2 FQGNSA. CDR3 residues: CASSVSSGGGTDTQYF. The CDR3, as DNA: TGTGCCAGCAGCGTCAGTAGCGGGGGGGGCACAGATACGCAGTATTTT.

This clone was seen a handful of times. This rearrangement joins TRBV6-5 to TRBJ1-2, with TRBD1 identical over 7 bases. Germline V gives CDR1 MNHEY, CDR2 SVGAGI. J was trimmed by 5 bases and V by 6 bases; bases with no gene match: 12. This CDR3 is built from 15 residues. DNA of the CDR3: TGTGCCAGCAGAACGCTCGGACAGGTTGAGTATGGCTACACCTTC. Amino acid sequence: CASRTLGQVEYGYTF.

The chain uses TRBV5-4 and TRBJ1-1; 9 bases are a match to TRBD1. The CDR3 contains 15 residues. The V gene's germline CDR1 is SGHNT and CDR2 YYREEE (reference sequence). J gave up 3 bases and V 4 bases, and 7 bases lay outside the gene matches. CDR3 sequence reads: CASSLDRGPHTEAFF. CDR3 bases: TGTGCCAGCAGCCTGGACAGGGGCCCCCACACTGAAGCTTTCTTT.

This clone showed up just once. V usage is TRBV15 and J usage is TRBJ1-2; 7 positions agree with TRBD1. The CDR3 has 14 residues. Germline V gives CDR1 LNHNV, CDR2 YYDKDF (reference sequence). V was pared by 8 bases and J by 7 bases, with 13 bases of the junction left unmatched. The chain's CDR3 is CATAVTGAAGGYTF. The CDR3 bases are TGTGCCACCGCGGTCACAGGGGCGGCCGGTGGCTACACCTTC. The full variable domain, completed using reference TRBV15 and TRBJ1-2, is DAMVIQNPRYQVTQFGKPVTLSCSQTLNHNVMYWYQQKSSQAPKLLFHYYDKDFNNEADTPDNFQSRRPNTSFCFLDIRSPGLGDTAMYLCATAVTGAAGGYTFGSGTRLTVV.

This chain joins TRBV11-2 and TRBJ2-5; 11 bases are a match to TRBD2. The CDR3 sequence is 17 residues long. CDR1 and CDR2 (germline): SGHAT, FQNNGV. The ends lost 1 base at V and 4 bases at J; junction bases unmatched: 8. CDR3 nucleotide sequence: TGTGCCAGCAGCTTAGGGGGACTAGCGGCAATTGGAGAGACCCAGTACTTC. It is translated as CASSLGGLAAIGETQYF.